The 10 T cell receptor beta chains given below trace back to one sample, sequenced in a study of shared clonotypes between healthy human individuals. Profiled with immunoSEQ multiplex PCR; TCRdb holds only in-frame clones, not every one. The data contain millions of clones, 95% of them singletons. Sample: naive CD4+ T cells sorted from blood. Regarding subset: CD45RA+ positively selected. The receptors were sampled from a man between 18 and 35 years old in good health.

The chain links TRBV18 to TRBJ1-1; D remains unclear. V dropped 4 bases and J dropped 0 bases, with 15 bases sitting between them. The CDR3 contains 16 residues. Germline assignment: CDR1 KGHSH and CDR2 LQKENI. DNA for the CDR3: TGTGCCAGCTCACGGACGGTCAGTGAGGTGAACACTGAAGCTTTCTTT. Translating it yields CASSRTVSEVNTEAFF.

The V call is TRBV7-2, the J call TRBJ2-1; 11 positions agree with TRBD2. The V segment lost 0 bases and the J segment 9 bases; nucleotides outside the gene matches: 7. Germline assignment: CDR1 SGHTA and CDR2 FQGNSA. This CDR3 region has 16 residues. CDR3 residues: CASSLALAGGVGEQFF. Here the CDR3 DNA reads TGTGCCAGCAGCTTAGCGCTAGCGGGAGGAGTCGGTGAGCAGTTCTTC.

The V gene is TRBV4-3, the J gene TRBJ2-7; 10 nucleotides line up with TRBD1. Trimming cost V 0 bases and J 0 bases; bases outside gene matches: 5. CDR1 and CDR2 from the germline V gene are LGHNA and YSLEER. This CDR3 contains 17 residues. The CDR3 coding sequence is TGCGCCAGCAGCCAAGATTCAGACAGGGGGCACTCCTACGAGCAGTACTTC. It is translated as CASSQDSDRGHSYEQYF.

The chain carries TRBV10-3 and TRBJ2-4; 8 bases fit TRBD1. Germline V gives CDR1 ENHRY, CDR2 SYGVKD. The CDR3 runs 15 residues. V trimming: 5 bases; J trimming: 1 base; junction bases outside the gene matches: 4. The CDR3 here is CAISKDRGAKNIQYF. Written as DNA, the CDR3 is TGTGCCATCAGTAAAGACAGGGGCGCCAAAAACATTCAGTACTTC.

The V call is TRBV5-1, the J call TRBJ2-3; 11 bases line up with TRBD2. Trimming removed 0 bases from V and 9 bases from J; junction bases left unmatched: 9. The germline gives CDR1 SGHRS, CDR2 YFSETQ. The CDR3 is 16 amino acids. CDR3 nucleotides: TGCGCCAGCAGCTTGGGATCTAGCGGGGGGAAGGAAACGCAGTATTTT. Translation gives CASSLGSSGGKETQYF.

The chain recombines TRBV5-6 with TRBJ1-2, with D unclear. Between the trimmed V and J ends, which lost 4 bases and 9 bases, there was a span of 13 bases. The germline gives CDR1 SGHDT, CDR2 YYEEEE. The CDR3 totals 12 residues. The CDR3 DNA sequence: TGTGCCAGCAGCCCAGTCCCGGGGAGCTACACCTTC. Amino acids: CASSPVPGSYTF. The entire variable domain, with the rest obtained from reference TRBV5-6 and TRBJ1-2, is as follows: DAGVTQSPTHLIKTRGQQVTLRCSPKSGHDTVSWYQQALGQGPQFIFQYYEEEERQRGNFPDRFSGHQFPNYSSELNVNALLLGDSALYLCASSPVPGSYTFGSGTRLTVV.

The chain's CDR3 is CATSDRTNSPLHF. As DNA, the CDR3 is TGTGCCACCTCGGACAGGACTAATTCACCCCTCCACTTT. V is TRBV10-3 and J is TRBJ1-6, with 7 bases lining up with TRBD1. After removal of 10 bases from V and 6 bases from J, the junction contained 6 bases not matched to a gene. The CDR3 is 13 amino acids. The germline V gene has CDR1 ENHRY and CDR2 SYGVKD.

The CDR3 protein is CAISESVGLVETQYF. As DNA, the CDR3 is TGTGCCATCAGTGAGTCGGTGGGTTTGGTAGAGACCCAGTACTTC. The rearrangement uses TRBV10-3 and TRBJ2-5; D ambiguous. Per the germline V gene, CDR1 is ENHRY and CDR2 is SYGVKD. Trimming left V 0 bases short and J 4 bases short, with 12 bases between. The CDR3 contains 15 residues.

V and J are TRBV7-8 and TRBJ2-1, with a possible D match to TRBD2 (6 bases). Germline-derived CDR1 and CDR2 are SGHVS and FQNEAQ. The CDR3 extends over 17 amino acids. The ends were cut back, 1 base at V and 0 bases at J, with 13 bases in the middle. CDR3: CASSLVPYGSSYNEQFF. The CDR3 region has the DNA TGTGCCAGCAGCTTAGTTCCTTACGGGAGCTCCTACAATGAGCAGTTCTTC.

In this sample, this clone turned up once. The chain carries TRBV7-9 and TRBJ2-5; tentatively, D is TRBD2 (6 bases). CDR1 is SEHNR and CDR2 is FQNEAQ in the germline V gene (reference sequence). The CDR3 covers 16 residues. V lost 3 bases to trimming and J lost 2 bases, with 16 bases between them. This chain's CDR3 is CASSFWAGKGQETQYF. The DNA for the CDR3 is TGTGCCAGCAGCTTTTGGGCGGGGAAGGGACAAGAGACCCAGTACTTC.